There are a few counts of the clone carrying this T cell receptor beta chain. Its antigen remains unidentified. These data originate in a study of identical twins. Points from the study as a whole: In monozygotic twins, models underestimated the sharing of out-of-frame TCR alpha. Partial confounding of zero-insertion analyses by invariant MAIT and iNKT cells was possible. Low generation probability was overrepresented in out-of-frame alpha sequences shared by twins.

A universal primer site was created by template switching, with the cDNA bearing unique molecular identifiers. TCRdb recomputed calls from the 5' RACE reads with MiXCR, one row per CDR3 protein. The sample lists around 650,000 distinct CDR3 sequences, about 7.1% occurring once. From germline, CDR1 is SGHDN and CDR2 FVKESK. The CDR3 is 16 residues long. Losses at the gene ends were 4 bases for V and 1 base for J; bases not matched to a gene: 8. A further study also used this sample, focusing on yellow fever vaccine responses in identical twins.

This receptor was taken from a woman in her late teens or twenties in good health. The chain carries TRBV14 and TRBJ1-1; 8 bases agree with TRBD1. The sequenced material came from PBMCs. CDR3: CASSRRTGLPNTEAFF. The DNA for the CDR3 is TGTGCCAGCAGCCGCAGGACAGGGCTTCCGAACACTGAAGCTTTCTTT.